This is a list of T cell receptor beta chains from one sample in a study of prognosis after radiotherapy for stage I lung cancer. TCRdb passed the multiplex PCR reads through MiXCR, listing each CDR3 protein once. The sample holds more than 30,000 distinct CDR3 sequences; 42% are singletons and the top ten take approximately 15%. The source material was PBMCs, sampled before or after stereotactic body radiation therapy (not recorded which). These receptors were collected from a donor older than 45 with non-small cell lung cancer. Both conserved end residues are part of each CDR3. Fields, in order: V gene, J gene, clone size, D gene, CDR3 DNA, CDR3 protein. The D gene is left open where the match is weak. Clone size appears in some rows only: once, few, many, or a class for an expanded clone.

TRBV5-1	TRBJ1-6	medium-sized	.	TGCGCCAGCAGCTTGGACGCGAATAATTCACCCCTCCACTTT	CASSLDANNSPLHF
TRBV12-5	TRBJ2-3	many	TRBD1	TGTGCTAGTGGTTTGGCACGACAGGGCCCAGATACGCAGTATTTT	CASGLARQGPDTQYF
TRBV30	TRBJ2-7	.	.	TGTGCCTGTCCGATTTGGCCATGGTCCTACGAGCAGTACTTC	CACPIWPWSYEQYF
TRBV6-9	TRBJ1-1	.	TRBD1	TGTGCCATCAGTTCTCGGACAGGGGCTGAAGCTTTCTTT	CAISSRTGAEAFF
TRBV28	TRBJ1-2	.	.	TGTGCCAGAAGTTACTCTACAGGAGGCTACACCTTC	CARSYSTGGYTF
TRBV12-3/TRBV12-4	TRBJ1-1	many	.	TGTGCCAGCACCTCACCCCTTGGGAACACTGAAGCTTTCTTT	CASTSPLGNTEAFF
TRBV10-2	TRBJ1-1	many	.	TGCGCCAGCAGTGAGGGGCAGTTAATTGAAGCTTTCTTT	CASSEGQLIEAFF
TRBV12-5	TRBJ1-2	medium-sized	.	TGTGCCAGCGGTCAGGGCCACTATGGCTACACCTTC	CASGQGHYGYTF
TRBV19	TRBJ1-2	many	TRBD1	TGTGCCAGTAGTGCCCGGACAGGAGGGTACTATGGCTACACCTTC	CASSARTGGYYGYTF
TRBV5-8	TRBJ1-2	many	TRBD1	TGTGCCAGCAGAGGTGGAGGGGGACAGACCTTCTATGGCTACACCTTC	CASRGGGGQTFYGYTF
TRBV18	TRBJ1-2	.	TRBD1	TGTGCCAGCTCACTCGACAGGGGTAGCTACACCTTC	CASSLDRGSYTF
TRBV30	TRBJ2-1	.	TRBD2	TGTGCCTGGGTTCGAGCGGGAGTGGGGGGCAATGAGCAGTTCTTC	CAWVRAGVGGNEQFF
TRBV12-3/TRBV12-4	TRBJ2-7	.	.	TGTGCCAGCAGTCCGGGACGCCCCGATTGGGGGTACGAGCAGTACTTC	CASSPGRPDWGYEQYF
TRBV7-3	TRBJ1-1	.	.	TGTGCCAGCAGACCCAGGGAGGAGAACACTGAAGCTTTCTTT	CASRPREENTEAFF
TRBV28	TRBJ1-1	many	.	TGTGCCAGCAGTTTTCACCCCGGGGACACTGAAGCTTTCTTT	CASSFHPGDTEAFF
TRBV5-1	TRBJ2-1	many	.	TGCGCCAGCAAGAGTGTTCGAGTGCTACAGGGCTACAATGAGCAGTTCTTC	CASKSVRVLQGYNEQFF
TRBV28	TRBJ1-5	many	.	TGTGCCAGCAGTTTCATTAGTAGGGGGGGAAGCAATCAGCCCCAGCATTTT	CASSFISRGGSNQPQHF
TRBV6-5	TRBJ2-1	.	.	TGTGCCAGCAGTTCCTTCGGGAGCGTGGTTGAGCAGTTCTTC	CASSSFGSVVEQFF
TRBV7-9	TRBJ2-7	many	TRBD1	TGTGCCAGCAGCGACAGGGCTTCCTACGAGCAGTACTTC	CASSDRASYEQYF
TRBV5-8	TRBJ1-1	many	.	TGTGCCAGCAGCTTGACAAGCACGACTGAAGCTTTCTTT	CASSLTSTTEAFF
TRBV19	TRBJ1-1	many	TRBD1	TGTGCCAGTAGTATCCCTACGGGACAGATGAACACTGAAGCTTTCTTT	CASSIPTGQMNTEAFF
TRBV6-5	TRBJ1-3	.	.	TGTGCCAGCAGTTACGGGGGCAGGTCCGGAAACACCACATATTTT	CASSYGGRSGNTTYF
TRBV20-1	TRBJ2-1	many	TRBD1	TGCAGGGACAGGGGGCTGGAAGAGCAGTTCTTC	CRDRGLEEQFF
TRBV6-1	TRBJ2-6	once	.	TGTGCCAGCGTAGACCGCAGCTCTGGGGACAACGTCCTGACTTTC	CASVDRSSGDNVLTF
TRBV5-1	TRBJ2-7	many	TRBD2	TGCGCCAGCAGCGGACTAGCGGGAGAAGATGTACACGAGCAGTACTTC	CASSGLAGEDVHEQYF
TRBV20-1	TRBJ1-5	many	.	TGCAGTGCTAGGGGGCCGAATCAGCCCCAGCATTTT	CSARGPNQPQHF
TRBV24-1	TRBJ1-2	.	.	TGTGCCACCAGTGACCCCCGGCAGGGAGGCTATGGCTACACCTTC	CATSDPRQGGYGYTF
TRBV12-3/TRBV12-4	TRBJ2-3	.	TRBD2	TGTGCCAGCAGCTATCTAGCGGGAGGGCCAGATACGCAGTATTTT	CASSYLAGGPDTQYF
TRBV20-1	TRBJ2-7	many	.	TGCAGTGCTCCCGTCCGGAGAGAGCAGTACTTC	CSAPVRREQYF
TRBV19	TRBJ1-2	.	TRBD1	TGTGCCAGTAGCGACAGGGGGCGAGCGGCCAGCACCTTC	CASSDRGRAASTF
TRBV6-4	TRBJ2-3	many	TRBD2	TGTGCCAGCAGTGACTCTGGCGGGGGGGCCGTAGATACGCAGTATTTT	CASSDSGGGAVDTQYF
TRBV5-1	TRBJ2-1	.	TRBD2	TGCGCCAGCAGCTTGAGGACTAGCGTTATCAATGAGCAGTTCTTC	CASSLRTSVINEQFF
TRBV5-1	TRBJ1-6	.	TRBD1	TGTGCCAGCAGCCCTGACAGGGCTTGTTCACCCCTCCACTTT	CASSPDRACSPLHF
TRBV7-8	TRBJ2-4	many	TRBD1	TGTGCCAGCAGCTTAGAATCAGGGGGAAACATTCAGTACTTC	CASSLESGGNIQYF
TRBV30	TRBJ2-1	many	.	TGTGCCTGGATAACGCACAATGAGCAGTTCTTC	CAWITHNEQFF
TRBV10-2	TRBJ1-1	many	.	TGCGCCAGCAGGGACTGGGGGACTGAAGCTTTCTTT	CASRDWGTEAFF
TRBV3-1	TRBJ2-3	many	.	TGTGCCAGCAGCCAAGTCAGGACAGATACGCAGTATTTT	CASSQVRTDTQYF
TRBV7-2	TRBJ2-7	many	TRBD2	TGTGCCAGCAGCCTCGGAGCGGGGGTCTTCTACGAGCAGTACTTC	CASSLGAGVFYEQYF
TRBV7-2	TRBJ2-3	.	.	TGTGCCAGCAGCTTTATGGGAACGTCAGATACGCAGTATTTT	CASSFMGTSDTQYF
TRBV30	TRBJ2-7	.	.	TGTGCCTGGAGTTGGAGCGACGGCCATCACTTC	CAWSWSDGHHF
TRBV11-2	TRBJ2-2	many	.	TGTGCCAGCAGCAAGAGGGGTGGCGGGGAGCTGTTTTTT	CASSKRGGGELFF
TRBV7-8	TRBJ1-4	many	.	TGTGCCAGCAGCCCCGGGAGATCAACTAATGAAAAACTGTTTTTT	CASSPGRSTNEKLFF
TRBV7-9	TRBJ1-4	.	TRBD1	TGTGCCAGCAGCCCAAAAGAGGGGACAGAGCGTAATGAAAAACTGTTTTTT	CASSPKEGTERNEKLFF
TRBV29-1	TRBJ1-4	.	.	TGCAGCGCGCAACGGGGGACGAGGGAAAAACTGTTTTTT	CSAQRGTREKLFF
TRBV20-1	TRBJ2-1	many	.	TGCAGTGCTAGTCCGGGAAATGAGCAGTTCTTC	CSASPGNEQFF
TRBV20-1	TRBJ2-5	many	TRBD1	TGCAGTGCTAGAGTCCGACAGGGGCGACCCCAAGAGACCCAGTACTTC	CSARVRQGRPQETQYF
TRBV18	TRBJ2-5	many	.	TGTGCCAGCTCACCAGGCTCCGGGGTGATAGAGACCCAGTACTTC	CASSPGSGVIETQYF
TRBV6-1	TRBJ1-5	once	TRBD1	TGTGCCAGCAGTCAGGACAGGGGGAGCCAGAACCAGCATTTT	CASSQDRGSQNQHF
TRBV5-1	TRBJ1-4	once	TRBD1	TGCGCCAGCAGCTTCGGACAGGATAATGAAAAACTGTTTTTT	CASSFGQDNEKLFF
TRBV3-1	TRBJ1-2	.	.	TGTGCCAGCAGCCAAGCAGCCTTAAATGGCTACACCTTC	CASSQAALNGYTF
TRBV7-8	TRBJ2-5	many	TRBD1	TGTGCCAGCAGCCGGGACAGGGGTGGCGAGACCCAGTACTTC	CASSRDRGGETQYF
TRBV5-1	TRBJ2-3	.	TRBD2	TGCGCCAGCGGGGAGACTAGCGGGAGGTTGGATACGCAGTATTTT	CASGETSGRLDTQYF
TRBV6-1	TRBJ2-3	.	.	TGTGCCAGCAGCAAGTATGCCGGGAGCACAGATACGCAGTATTTT	CASSKYAGSTDTQYF
TRBV12-3/TRBV12-4	TRBJ1-1	many	.	TGTGCCAGCAGTTTAATCAGGGGACTGGAGTTGAACACTGAAGCTTTCTTT	CASSLIRGLELNTEAFF
TRBV30	TRBJ2-7	many	TRBD2	TGTGCCTGGAGCCTTCCCGAGAGCGGGAGTTGGGAGCAGTACTTC	CAWSLPESGSWEQYF
TRBV2	TRBJ1-2	many	TRBD1	TGTGCCAGCAGTGACCAGGGGGCGGGCTACACCTTC	CASSDQGAGYTF
TRBV20-1	TRBJ2-2	many	TRBD1	TGCAGTGCTAGAGTTACAGGGGCAGGCACCGGGGAGCTGTTTTTT	CSARVTGAGTGELFF
TRBV7-9	TRBJ1-3	many	.	TGTGCCAGCAGCTTAGGCTCGGGCACTCTTCGGGACACCATATATTTT	CASSLGSGTLRDTIYF
TRBV6-1	TRBJ1-2	many	TRBD1	TGTGCCAGCAGGATCCCCGGGACAGGGGGCTCTGGCTACACCTTC	CASRIPGTGGSGYTF